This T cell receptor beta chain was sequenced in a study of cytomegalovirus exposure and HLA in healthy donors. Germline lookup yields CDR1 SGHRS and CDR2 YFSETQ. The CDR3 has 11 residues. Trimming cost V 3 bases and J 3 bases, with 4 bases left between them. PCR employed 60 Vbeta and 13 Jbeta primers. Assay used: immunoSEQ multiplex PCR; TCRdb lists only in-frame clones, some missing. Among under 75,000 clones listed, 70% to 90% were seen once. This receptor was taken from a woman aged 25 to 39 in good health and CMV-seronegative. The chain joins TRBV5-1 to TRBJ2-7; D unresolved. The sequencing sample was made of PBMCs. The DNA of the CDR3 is TGCGCCAGCAGCTCCAACTACGAGCAGTACTTC. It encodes CASSSNYEQYF.